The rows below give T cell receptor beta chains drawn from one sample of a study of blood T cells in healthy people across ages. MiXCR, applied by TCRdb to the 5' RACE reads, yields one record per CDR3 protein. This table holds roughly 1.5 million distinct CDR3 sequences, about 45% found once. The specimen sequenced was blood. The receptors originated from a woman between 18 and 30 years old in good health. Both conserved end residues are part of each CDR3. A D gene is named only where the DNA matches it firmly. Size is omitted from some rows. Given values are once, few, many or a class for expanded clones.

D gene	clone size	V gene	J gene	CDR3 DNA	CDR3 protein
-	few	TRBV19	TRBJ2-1	TGTGCCAGTAGTATAACTAAGGGGAGTGAGCAGTTCTTC	CASSITKGSEQFF
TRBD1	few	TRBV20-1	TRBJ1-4	TGCAGTGCTAGCCTATTGGGACAGGGGGTCGAAAAACTGTTTTTT	CSASLLGQGVEKLFF
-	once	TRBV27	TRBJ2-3	TGTGCCAGCAGTCTCCCCTCCAGACTAGGGAGCACAGATACGCAGTATTTT	CASSLPSRLGSTDTQYF
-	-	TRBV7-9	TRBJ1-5	TGTGCCAACAGCTTAGCGGGTCTCAATGATCAGCCCCAGCATTTT	CANSLAGLNDQPQHF
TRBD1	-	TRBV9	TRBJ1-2	TGTGCCAGCACCAACAGGACAGGGGATGGCTACACCTTC	CASTNRTGDGYTF
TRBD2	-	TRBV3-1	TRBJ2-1	TGTGCCAGCAGCCAACGACTAGCCTGGGAGCAGTTCTTC	CASSQRLAWEQFF
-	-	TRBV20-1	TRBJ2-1	TGCAGTGCTATACCAGGGAGGCAGGGAAGGTACAATGAGCAGTTCTTC	CSAIPGRQGRYNEQFF
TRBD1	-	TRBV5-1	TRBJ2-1	TGCGCCAGCAGCTTGGTACAGGGGGCGCTCAATGAGCAGTTCTTC	CASSLVQGALNEQFF
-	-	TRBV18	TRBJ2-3	TGTGCCAGCTCACCACTTGCGGAGTCCACAGATACGCAGTATTTT	CASSPLAESTDTQYF
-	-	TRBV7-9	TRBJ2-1	TGTGCCAGCAGCCCAACCCTCGCCCCCGTTGAGCAGTTCTTC	CASSPTLAPVEQFF
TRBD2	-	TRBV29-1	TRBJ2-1	TGCAGCGTTGCAGGTGGGAGGGCCCCCTACAATGAGCAGTTCTTC	CSVAGGRAPYNEQFF
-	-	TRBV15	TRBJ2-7	TGTGCCACCGGCCCATGGGGCGTAAGGGTCGAGCAGTACTTC	CATGPWGVRVEQYF
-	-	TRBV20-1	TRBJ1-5	TGCAGTGCTAAACCGGTCACCTATAGCAATCAGCCCCAGCATTTT	CSAKPVTYSNQPQHF
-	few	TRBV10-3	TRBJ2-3	TGTGCCATCAGTGAAGAGGGCTCCGTAGGCACAGATACGCAGTATTTT	CAISEEGSVGTDTQYF
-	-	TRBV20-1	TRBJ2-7	TGCAGTGTACACAGTGGGTACGAGCAGTACTTC	CSVHSGYEQYF
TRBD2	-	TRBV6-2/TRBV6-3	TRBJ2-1	TGTGCCAGCAGTTACCATCCTCTTGCGGGGGGATACAATGAGCAGTTCTTC	CASSYHPLAGGYNEQFF
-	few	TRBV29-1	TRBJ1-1	TGCAGCGTTCTACAGAGATTGAACACTGAAGCTTTCTTT	CSVLQRLNTEAFF
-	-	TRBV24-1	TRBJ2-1	TGTGCCACCAGTGATGCCGATGCGGGCTCCTACAATGAGCAGTTCTTC	CATSDADAGSYNEQFF
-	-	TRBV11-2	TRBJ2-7	TGTGCCAGCAGCTTTAATGTAGGGGGGGGCGAGCAGTACTTC	CASSFNVGGGEQYF
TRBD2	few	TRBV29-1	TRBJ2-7	TGCAGCGTTGAAGTGGGACTAGCGGGAGACGAGCAGTACTTC	CSVEVGLAGDEQYF
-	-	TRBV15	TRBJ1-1	TGTGCCACCAGCAGAGATAGGAGAGGAGGTACTGAAGCTTTCTTT	CATSRDRRGGTEAFF
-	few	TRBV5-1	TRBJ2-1	TGCGCCAGCAGGACAGATAGGAATGAGCAGTTCTTC	CASRTDRNEQFF
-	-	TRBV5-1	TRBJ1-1	TGCGCCAGCAGCTTGTTGACGGAGAACACTGAAGCTTTCTTT	CASSLLTENTEAFF
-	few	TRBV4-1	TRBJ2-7	TGCGCCAGCAGCCAAGATGTACCTGGGGACCGCTCCTACGAGCAGTACTTC	CASSQDVPGDRSYEQYF
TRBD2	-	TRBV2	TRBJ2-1	TGTGCCGGCAGAAGCGGGAACTCCTACAATGAGCAGTTCTTC	CAGRSGNSYNEQFF
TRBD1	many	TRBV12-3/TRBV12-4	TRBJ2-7	TGTGCCAGCAGTTCCTCGACCGGGACAGGGTATGACGAGCAGTACTTC	CASSSSTGTGYDEQYF
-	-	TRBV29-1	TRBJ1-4	TGCAGCGTAACACAGGTGCTTAATGAAAAACTGTTTTTT	CSVTQVLNEKLFF
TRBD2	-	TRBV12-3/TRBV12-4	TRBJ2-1	TGTGCCAGCAGATCACTAGCGGGGGGGCAGCAGTTCTTC	CASRSLAGGQQFF
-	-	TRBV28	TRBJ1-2	TGTGCCGGCAGAGCGGGCGGCGACTATGGCTACACCTTC	CAGRAGGDYGYTF
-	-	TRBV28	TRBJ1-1	TGTGCCAGCAGGGGACACGGGGCTGAAGCTTTCTTT	CASRGHGAEAFF
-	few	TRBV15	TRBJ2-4	TGTGCCACCAGCAGCGACAGCAAAAACATTCAGTACTTC	CATSSDSKNIQYF
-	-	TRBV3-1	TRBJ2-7	TGTGCCAGCAGCCAAGAGCTAAAAAGGGAGCAGTACTTC	CASSQELKREQYF
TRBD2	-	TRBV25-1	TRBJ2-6	TGTGCCAGCAGTGAACTAGCGGGAGGGGCGACTGGGGCCAACGTCCTGACTTTC	CASSELAGGATGANVLTF
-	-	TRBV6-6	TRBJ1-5	TGTGCCAGCAGTACCGCGGGGCGCAATCAGCCCCAGCATTTT	CASSTAGRNQPQHF
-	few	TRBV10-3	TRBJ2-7	TGTGCCATCAGCGTCGGGGTAATCTACGAGCAGTACTTC	CAISVGVIYEQYF
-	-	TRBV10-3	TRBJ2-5	TGTGCCATCAGTGAGTCGGTAGCCCAAGAGACCCAGTACTTC	CAISESVAQETQYF
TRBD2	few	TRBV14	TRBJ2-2	TGTGCCAGCAGCCAAGAGTGGCTAGCGGGAGTCCCCGGGGAGCTGTTTTTT	CASSQEWLAGVPGELFF
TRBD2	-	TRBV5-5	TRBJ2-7	TGTGCCAGCAGCGGACTAGCGGGATTCTCCTACGAGCAGTACTTC	CASSGLAGFSYEQYF
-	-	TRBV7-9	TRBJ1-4	TGTGCCAGCAGCCCCCAGGGGGAAAAACTGTTTTTT	CASSPQGEKLFF
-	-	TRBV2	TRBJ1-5	TGTGCCAGCAGTGTGGTGAGGGATGAGCAGCCCCAGCATTTT	CASSVVRDEQPQHF